Presented here are 10 T cell receptor beta chains from one specimen sequenced in a study of regulatory T cells in long-lasting Graves disease. The time point: persistent/refractory GD, antithyroid drugs over 5 years with positive TRAb. After RNA was extracted from PBMCs, the TCR library was made from it. CDR3 regions were amplified by Arm-PCR using iRepertoire HTBI primers to build TCR beta libraries. TCRdb re-called the multiplex PCR reads with MiXCR, one entry per CDR3 protein. In the table there are more than 300,000 distinct CDR3 sequences, more than 20% of which are singletons. Sequencing was performed on peripheral blood mononuclear cells (PBMCs), taken when the disease was refractory, from a patient treated with antithyroid drugs. The source is a woman between 40 and 55 years old with Graves disease.

This clonotype was found many times. The chain links TRBV28 to TRBJ1-3; no clear D gene. This CDR3 region has 16 residues. CDR1 is MDHEN, CDR2 SYDVKM, per germline. The V end was cut by 1 base, the J end by 0 bases, with 10 bases between. CDR3 residues: CASSLFGALSGNTIYF. DNA of the CDR3: TGTGCCAGCAGTTTATTCGGAGCCCTCTCTGGAAACACCATATATTTT.

This clonotype was picked up many times. CDR3 residues: CASSFGRGSLNTGELFF. For the CDR3, the DNA is TGTGCCAGCAGTTTCGGCAGGGGTTCCCTCAACACCGGGGAGCTGTTTTTT. The rearrangement uses TRBV27 and TRBJ2-2, with D possibly matching TRBD1 (6 bases). Germline-derived CDR1 and CDR2 are MNHEY and SMNVEV (reference sequence). CDR3 length: 17 amino acids. Deletions cut 3 bases from V and 2 bases from J, with 16 bases between.

This clonotype was seen more than once but under ten times. The V gene is TRBV5-6, the J gene TRBJ2-7; 7 bases align to TRBD1. The CDR3 loop spans 16 amino acids. Germline CDR1 SGHDT, CDR2 YYEEEE. The V gene end was trimmed by 3 bases and the J gene end by 6 bases; junction bases not matched to a gene: 15. CDR3 in amino acids: CASSSQGQAASVEQYF. The CDR3, as DNA: TGTGCCAGCAGCTCACAAGGACAGGCTGCTTCCGTCGAGCAGTACTTC.

About this clonotype: Just one base apart from a much larger clone, this may be a read error. CDR3 in DNA: TGTGCCGGCAGCCCGAGGATGACAGCGGTAAACTATGGCTACACCTTC. Its protein is CAGSPRMTAVNYGYTF. V is TRBV6-1 and J is TRBJ1-2; TRBD1 might be the D (5 bases). CDR1 and CDR2 from the germline V gene are MNHNS and SASEGT. The length of the CDR3 is 16 residues.

This clonotype has a handful of counts. This chain joins TRBV29-1 and TRBJ2-7, with 8 bases lining up with TRBD1. Trimming took 8 bases from V and 2 from J; bases not matched to a gene: 11. From germline, CDR1 is SQVTM and CDR2 ANQGSEA. This CDR3 comprises 14 residues. CDR3 loop: CSILGGQGTYEQYF. CDR3 nucleotides: TGCAGCATTTTAGGAGGACAGGGAACCTACGAGCAGTACTTC.

This clonotype came up a few times. This sequence joins TRBV28 and TRBJ2-7; TRBD1 is a possible D gene (6 bases). V was pared by 10 bases and J by 2 bases, with 18 bases between. In germline, CDR1 is MDHEN, CDR2 SYDVKM. The length of the CDR3 is 14 residues. CDR3 sequence: CATLITGLPYEQYF. In DNA, the CDR3 is TGTGCCACCTTAATAACAGGGCTCCCCTACGAGCAGTACTTC.

This chain uses TRBV14 with TRBJ2-1; 9 bases agree with TRBD2. Per the germline V gene, CDR1 is SGHDN and CDR2 is FVKESK. V shed 6 bases, J shed 10 bases, and the junction held 13 bases outside the gene matches. The CDR3 totals 15 residues. CDR3 in amino acids: CASSLRREGQREQFF. In DNA, the CDR3 is TGTGCCAGCAGTTTAAGGCGGGAGGGCCAGCGCGAGCAGTTCTTC.

The CDR3 DNA is TGTGCCAGCAGCCAAGATACGCGCACTGCAAGGGGGTACGAGCAGTACTTC. Amino acids: CASSQDTRTARGYEQYF. The gene calls are TRBV4-2 and TRBJ2-7, with a tentative D call TRBD1 (6 bases). The V gene's germline CDR1 is LGHNA and CDR2 YNFKEQ. V was trimmed by 0 bases and J by 4 bases, leaving 19 bases between them. This CDR3 is 17 amino acids long.

This clonotype was found many times. The rearrangement joins TRBV2 to TRBJ2-3; D gene unclear. Germline values: CDR1 SNHLY, CDR2 FYNNEI. The CDR3 covers 12 residues. Deletions cut 7 bases from V and 1 base from J, with 6 bases between. The CDR3 spells CASILGTDTQYF. CDR3 DNA: TGTGCCAGCATCCTGGGCACAGATACGCAGTATTTT.

This clonotype has a handful of counts. CDR3 sequence reads: CATSEGTGISAFF. CDR3 in DNA: TGTGCCACCAGCGAGGGTACAGGGATATCAGCTTTCTTT. The chain joins TRBV15 to TRBJ1-1; possible D gene TRBD1, 6 bases. The CDR3 length is 13 residues. The V gene's germline CDR1 is LNHNV and CDR2 YYDKDF (reference sequence). Trimming took 5 bases from V and 10 from J, leaving 17 bases between them. The variable domain in full, completed from reference TRBV15 and TRBJ1-1, reads DAMVIQNPRYQVTQFGKPVTLSCSQTLNHNVMYWYQQKSSQAPKLLFHYYDKDFNNEADTPDNFQSRRPNTSFCFLDIRSPGLGDTAMYLCATSEGTGISAFFGQGTRLTVV.